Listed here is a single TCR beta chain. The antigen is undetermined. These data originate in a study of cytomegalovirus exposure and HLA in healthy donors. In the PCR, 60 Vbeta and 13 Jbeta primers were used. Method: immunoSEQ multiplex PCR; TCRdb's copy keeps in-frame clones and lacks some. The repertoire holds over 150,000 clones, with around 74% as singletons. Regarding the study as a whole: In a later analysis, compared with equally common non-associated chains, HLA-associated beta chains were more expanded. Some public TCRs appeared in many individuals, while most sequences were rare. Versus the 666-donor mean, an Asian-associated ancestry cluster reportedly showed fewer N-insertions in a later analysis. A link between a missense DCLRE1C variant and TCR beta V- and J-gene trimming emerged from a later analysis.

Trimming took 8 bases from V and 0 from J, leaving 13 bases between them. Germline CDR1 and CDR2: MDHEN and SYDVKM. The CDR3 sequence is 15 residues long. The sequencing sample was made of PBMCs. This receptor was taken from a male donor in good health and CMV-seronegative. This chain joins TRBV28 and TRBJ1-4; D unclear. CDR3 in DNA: TGTGCCAGCCGGTCCGGGGTTACAACTAATGAAAAACTGTTTTTT. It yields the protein CASRSGVTTNEKLFF.